Presented here are 21 T cell receptor beta chains from one specimen sequenced in a study of blood T cell repertoires in COVID-19. Assay: immunoSEQ multiplex PCR; the TCRdb copy retains only in-frame clones and omits some. Of around 1,700 clones listed, about 81% were seen once; the top ten hold more than 15%. Sequences were obtained from peripheral blood. These receptors came from a man between 65 and 85 years old with active COVID-19.

The chain has TRBV27 and TRBJ1-4, with 10 positions matching TRBD1. V shed 8 bases and J 6 bases; nucleotides not matched to a gene: 3. The germline V gene has CDR1 MNHEY and CDR2 SMNVEV (reference sequence). CDR3 length: 13 residues. The CDR3 DNA follows: TGTGCCAGCGGGGACAGGGGTTATGAAAAACTGTTTTTT. The encoded protein is CASGDRGYEKLFF.

A single count supports this clone. The rearrangement links TRBV6-2 or TRBV6-3 to TRBJ1-1; unclear D gene. The V gene lost 5 bases and the J gene lost 1 base, with 20 bases spanning the gap. The CDR3 has 17 residues. Germline loops: CDR1 MNHEY, CDR2 SVGEGT. The CDR3 loop reads CASSRPGNTGENTEAFF. CDR3 nucleotide sequence: TGTGCCAGCAGTCGCCCGGGGAATACCGGGGAGAACACTGAAGCTTTCTTT.

In this sample, this clone turned up once. The V gene is TRBV5-1, the J gene TRBJ2-5, with D possibly matching TRBD1 (5 bases). This CDR3 is built from 19 residues. The germline gives CDR1 SGHRS, CDR2 YFSETQ. The germline V and J ends were trimmed by 1 base and 2 bases, with 24 bases remaining between them. CDR3 region: CASSLPFPSTLRGQETQYF. The CDR3, as DNA: TGCGCCAGCAGCTTGCCCTTCCCCTCGACGTTAAGGGGTCAAGAGACCCAGTACTTC.

The V gene is TRBV27, the J gene TRBJ1-2; 10 bases align to TRBD1. V lost 4 bases and J lost 4; bases outside the gene matches: 6. The CDR3 totals 15 residues. Germline CDR1 MNHEY, CDR2 SMNVEV (reference sequence). Here the CDR3 reads CASSYDRGRIYGYTF. In nucleotides, the CDR3 is TGTGCCAGCAGTTATGACAGGGGGCGCATCTATGGCTACACCTTC.

The rearrangement uses TRBV6-5 and TRBJ2-5; TRBD2 matches at 8 bases. V was pared by 0 bases and J by 7 bases, with 7 bases of the junction left unmatched. The V gene's germline CDR1 is MNHEY and CDR2 SVGAGI. The CDR3 loop spans 15 amino acids. In DNA form, the CDR3 reads TGTGCCAGCAGTTACTCCCGGGAGGGCCCGTTGACCCAGTACTTC. It yields the protein CASSYSREGPLTQYF.

The rearrangement links TRBV10-3 to TRBJ1-2; D perhaps matches TRBD1 (6 bases). Germline V lookup: CDR1 ENHRY, CDR2 SYGVKD. The length of the CDR3 is 13 residues. The germline V and J ends were trimmed by 6 bases and 7 bases, with 15 bases remaining between them. The CDR3 nucleotides are TGTGCCATCAGCCAAGCGACACAGGGTGGCTACACCTTC. It translates to CAISQATQGGYTF.

V and J are TRBV4-1 and TRBJ1-6, with no clear D. Trimming cost V 3 bases and J 4 bases, with 4 bases left between them. Germline CDR1 MGHRA, CDR2 YSYEKL. There are 13 residues in the CDR3. The CDR3 spells CASSHLYNSPLHF. CDR3 nucleotides: TGCGCCAGCAGCCACCTTTATAATTCACCCCTCCACTTT.

The rearrangement uses TRBV5-1 and TRBJ2-3; D is unresolved. V was trimmed by 0 bases and J by 4 bases, leaving 6 bases between them. There are 13 residues in the CDR3. From germline, CDR1 is SGHRS and CDR2 YFSETQ. CDR3 protein: CASSLVPADTQYF. In DNA form, the CDR3 reads TGCGCCAGCAGCTTGGTCCCCGCAGATACGCAGTATTTT.

The chain recombines TRBV28 with TRBJ2-7; 7 bases are shared with TRBD2. CDR1 is MDHEN and CDR2 is SYDVKM in the germline V gene. With V trimmed by 5 bases and J by 5 bases, 12 bases remained unmatched. This CDR3 is built from 15 residues. CDR3 DNA: TGTGCCAGCAGTCCCCGGGGAGGGCCCAGGGACGAGCAGTACTTC. Its translation: CASSPRGGPRDEQYF.

The chain couples TRBV5-4 to TRBJ1-5; 9 nucleotides align to TRBD1. J lost 6 bases, V lost 4 bases, and 14 bases had no gene match. Germline lookup yields CDR1 SGHNT and CDR2 YYREEE (reference sequence). The CDR3 is made up of 17 amino acids. The CDR3: CASSPSPDRGSGQPQHF. The CDR3, as DNA: TGTGCCAGCAGCCCTAGCCCGGACAGGGGAAGTGGTCAGCCCCAGCATTTT.

The genes are TRBV30 and TRBJ1-1; D possibly corresponds to TRBD1 (6 bases). This CDR3 region has 14 residues. V was pared by 4 bases and J by 1 base, with 13 bases between. CDR1 and CDR2 (germline): GTSNPN, SVGIG (reference sequence). CDR3 sequence: CAWTQGTSNTEAFF. In DNA, the CDR3 is TGTGCCTGGACTCAGGGGACCTCGAACACTGAAGCTTTCTTT. Full variable domain (remainder filled in from reference TRBV30 and TRBJ1-1): SQTIHQWPATLVQPVGSPLSLECTVEGTSNPNLYWYRQAAGRGLQLLFYSVGIGQISSEVPQNLSASRPQDRQFILSSKKLLLSDSGFYLCAWTQGTSNTEAFFGQGTRLTVV.

This clone was observed a handful of times. The rearrangement joins TRBV11-2 to TRBJ2-7; tentative D call: TRBD2 (5 bases). Deletions cut 5 bases from V and 0 bases from J, with 17 bases between. This CDR3 contains 16 residues. Germline-derived CDR1 and CDR2 are SGHAT and FQNNGV. The CDR3 reads CASSPRRIYSSYEQYF. In nucleotides, the CDR3 is TGTGCCAGCAGCCCGAGGAGGATCTACAGCTCCTACGAGCAGTACTTC.

The genes are TRBV28 and TRBJ2-2; TRBD1 aligns across 7 bases. This CDR3 contains 13 residues. With 8 bases clipped from V and 1 base from J, the junction kept 1 base outside the gene matches. Germline V gene lookup returns CDR1 MDHEN and CDR2 SYDVKM. The CDR3 DNA sequence: TGTGCCAGCGGACAGGAGAACACCGGGGAGCTGTTTTTT. This sequence encodes CASGQENTGELFF.

The V gene is TRBV4-1, the J gene TRBJ1-2, with D maybe TRBD1 (5 bases). The CDR3 has 15 amino acids. Germline V gene data show CDR1 as MGHRA and CDR2 as YSYEKL. V lost 0 bases and J 3 bases, leaving 11 bases between the germline ends. In DNA, the CDR3 is TGCGCCAGCAGCCAAGAGGAGGGGAAATACTATGGCTACACCTTC. Translating it yields CASSQEEGKYYGYTF.

The chain links TRBV4-2 to TRBJ2-2, with 7 bases lining up with TRBD2. The J segment lost 10 bases and the V segment lost 0 bases, leaving 8 bases of the junction unmatched. Germline-derived CDR1 and CDR2 are LGHNA and YNFKEQ. This CDR3 spans 15 amino acids. The CDR3 DNA reads as TGTGCCAGCAGCCAAGAAAAGCGGGGAGGGGTGGAGCTGTTTTTT. It is translated as CASSQEKRGGVELFF.

The chain employs TRBV5-1 and TRBJ2-1; 7 bases map to TRBD2. This CDR3 contains 17 residues. Germline V CDR1 and CDR2: SGHRS, YFSETQ. V lost 0 bases and J lost 7; bases outside the gene matches: 13. This CDR3 reads CASSLAVLREGMNEQFF. CDR3 in DNA: TGCGCCAGCAGCTTGGCCGTTTTGAGGGAGGGAATGAATGAGCAGTTCTTC.

The rearrangement uses TRBV7-6 and TRBJ2-1, with D possibly matching TRBD2 (6 bases). The V end lost 7 bases, the J end lost 2 bases, and 15 bases lay between the germline ends. This CDR3 spans 15 amino acids. CDR1 and CDR2 from the germline V gene are SGHVS and FNYEAQ. The CDR3 is CASKESGVPYNEQFF. CDR3 coding DNA: TGTGCCAGCAAGGAGTCGGGAGTCCCCTACAATGAGCAGTTCTTC.

This chain joins TRBV7-3 and TRBJ2-1, with 8 bases matching TRBD1. The CDR3 length is 15 residues. Losses at the gene ends were 5 bases for V and 8 bases for J; bases not matched to a gene: 11. CDR1 and CDR2 (germline): SGHTA, FQGTGA. CDR3 nucleotides: TGTGCCAGCAGCCCGGACAGGGTCTCGTCCTATGAGCAGTTCTTC. Translation: CASSPDRVSSYEQFF.

V gene TRBV7-7 combines with J gene TRBJ2-7, with D tentatively TRBD2 (6 bases). Between the trimmed V and J ends, which lost 1 base and 3 bases, there was a span of 13 bases. CDR3 size: 15 residues. Looked up from germline, CDR1 is SSHAT and CDR2 is FNYEAQ (reference sequence). The CDR3 spells CASSLGASAVYEQYF. The CDR3 nucleotides read TGTGCCAGCAGCTTAGGGGCTAGCGCTGTCTACGAGCAGTACTTC. The entire variable domain, with the rest obtained from reference TRBV7-7 and TRBJ2-7, is as follows: GAGVSQSPRYKVTKRGQDVTLRCDPISSHATLYWYQQALGQGPEFLTYFNYEAQPDKSGLPSDRFSAERPEGSISTLTIQRTEQRDSAMYRCASSLGASAVYEQYFGPGTRLTVT.

The chain joins TRBV19 to TRBJ2-5, with no clear D. Trimming stripped 8 bases from V and 5 bases from J, with 18 bases between. Germline CDR1 LNHDA, CDR2 SQIVND (reference sequence). The CDR3 is 14 amino acids. The chain's CDR3 is CASGSRLTQETQYF. The CDR3, as DNA: TGTGCCAGTGGATCGAGGTTGACCCAGGAGACCCAGTACTTC.

The chain joins TRBV4-2 to TRBJ1-2; 10 nucleotides align to TRBD1. The length of the CDR3 is 14 residues. V gave up 5 bases and J gave up 3 bases; unmatched junction bases: 3. In germline, CDR1 is LGHNA, CDR2 YNFKEQ. The CDR3 protein is CASSGGTGDYGYTF. CDR3 coding DNA: TGTGCCAGCAGCGGGGGGACAGGGGACTATGGCTACACCTTC.